The 21 T cell receptor beta chains in this list originate from one sample, sequenced in a study of T cell clonotyping in hematopoietic cell transplantation (dated by TCRdb to the early 2020s). The method was the immunoSEQ multiplex PCR assay. The table was pulled from immuneACCESS by TCRdb, which kept in-frame rearrangements only. Such tables lose some clones; where checked, under half of the loss comes from unresolved V genes, and the rest has no known cause. The table for this sample lists about 16,000 clones; 80% to 90% of them were counted only once. The leading ten clones occupy over 3.5% of the sample. The source material was peripheral blood mononuclear cells. The receptors here all came from a woman between 35 and 50 years old in good health. Some clones in this sample may be carry-over from other donors' samples.

The rearrangement joins TRBV10-1 to TRBJ2-7; TRBD2 agrees at 7 bases. Trimming removed 6 bases from V and 2 bases from J; junction bases left unmatched: 7. CDR1 and CDR2 (germline): WNHNN, SYGVQD (reference sequence). This CDR3 spans 14 amino acids. This CDR3 is CASSPSGQTYEQYF. CDR3 DNA: TGCGCCAGCAGCCCTAGCGGCCAAACCTACGAGCAGTACTTC.

V usage is TRBV6-1 and J usage is TRBJ2-1; the D is unclear. V was shortened by 6 bases and J by 4 bases, with 4 bases between the two germline ends. Germline V gene sequence: CDR1 MNHNS, CDR2 SASEGT. There are 11 residues in the CDR3. CDR3 sequence: CASRFYNEQFF. The DNA of the CDR3 is TGTGCCAGCAGATTTTACAATGAGCAGTTCTTC.

The chain recombines TRBV29-1 with TRBJ1-1; TRBD1 matches at 11 bases. The CDR3 extends over 12 amino acids. Germline loops: CDR1 SQVTM, CDR2 ANQGSEA. The junction had 2 bases not matched to a gene; V was cut back by 5 bases and J by 6 bases. The CDR3: CSVPGQGAEAFF. The DNA of the CDR3 is TGCAGCGTTCCGGGACAGGGGGCTGAAGCTTTCTTT.

The chain recombines TRBV11-2 with TRBJ1-2, with 10 bases that match TRBD1. CDR3 length equals 15 residues. J gave up 3 bases and V 1 base, and 2 bases lay outside the gene matches. CDR1 is SGHAT, CDR2 FQNNGV, per germline. CDR3 in amino acids: CASSLVGQGDYGYTF. In DNA, the CDR3 is TGTGCCAGCAGCTTAGTCGGACAGGGGGACTATGGCTACACCTTC.

The gene calls are TRBV20-1 and TRBJ2-7; D may be TRBD1 or TRBD2 (5 bases each). This CDR3 comprises 11 residues. Deletions cut 6 bases from V and 2 bases from J, with 8 bases between. Germline V gives CDR1 DFQATT, CDR2 SNEGSKA (reference sequence). The CDR3 DNA reads TGCAGTGCGAGGGGAGCCTACGAGCAGTACTTC. It translates to CSARGAYEQYF.

The chain links TRBV7-2 to TRBJ1-5, with D uncertain. The germline V and J ends were trimmed by 5 bases and 0 bases, with 14 bases remaining between them. The CDR3 length is 16 residues. The germline V gene has CDR1 SGHTA and CDR2 FQGNSA. CDR3 bases: TGTGCCAGCAGCGACTACGGCAGTTATAGCAATCAGCCCCAGCATTTT. Amino acids: CASSDYGSYSNQPQHF.

V is TRBV19 and J is TRBJ1-4; TRBD1 aligns across 10 bases. The CDR3 runs to 16 residues. Germline trimming cut 5 bases from V and 8 bases from J; bases unmatched to any gene: 11. Germline V gene data show CDR1 as LNHDA and CDR2 as SQIVND (reference sequence). CDR3 residues: CASSPLAGTGDEKLFF. The DNA for the CDR3 is TGTGCCAGTAGTCCTCTCGCCGGGACAGGGGACGAAAAACTGTTTTTT.

V and J are TRBV13 and TRBJ1-5, with TRBD1 matching over 7 bases. CDR1 and CDR2 (germline): PRHDT, FYEKMQ (reference sequence). After removal of 6 bases from V and 4 bases from J, the junction contained 3 bases not matched to a gene. CDR3 size: 13 residues. DNA for the CDR3: TGTGCCAGCAGTTGGGACAGAAATCAGCCCCAGCATTTT. Its translation: CASSWDRNQPQHF.

V and J are TRBV19 and TRBJ1-2; no definite D call. The ends were cut back, 7 bases at V and 7 bases at J, with 25 bases in the middle. The CDR3 is made up of 16 amino acids. CDR1 is LNHDA and CDR2 is SQIVND in the germline V gene (reference sequence). The CDR3 reads CASTSFGGYRLGGYTF. CDR3 nucleotides: TGTGCCAGTACCTCCTTTGGAGGGTACCGACTGGGTGGCTACACCTTC.

This clone came up once. This chain joins TRBV9 and TRBJ2-2; D might be TRBD1 (6 bases). This CDR3 has 17 amino acids. Germline V CDR1 and CDR2: SGDLS, YYNGEE. Trimming took 0 bases from V and 4 from J, leaving 16 bases between them. The CDR3 sequence: CASSVGPGQIFTGELFF. CDR3 coding DNA: TGTGCCAGCAGCGTAGGCCCGGGACAAATATTCACCGGGGAGCTGTTTTTT.

This chain uses TRBV4-2 with TRBJ2-5, with D possibly matching TRBD1 (6 bases). The CDR3 has 17 amino acids. V was pared by 0 bases and J by 6 bases, with 20 bases between. The germline V gene encodes CDR1 LGHNA and CDR2 YNFKEQ. CDR3 sequence (DNA): TGTGCCAGCAGCCAAGATGGGGGACAAAAGGGTGGGAAGACCCAGTACTTC. Protein product: CASSQDGGQKGGKTQYF.

V usage is TRBV11-3 and J usage is TRBJ2-3, with 11 positions matching TRBD2. The germline V gene encodes CDR1 SGHNT and CDR2 YENEEA. V dropped 3 bases and J dropped 4; count of bases not matched to a gene: 6. The CDR3 is 16 amino acids. The CDR3 region is CASSFSLAGGADTQYF. In nucleotides, the CDR3 is TGTGCCAGCAGCTTTTCCCTAGCGGGAGGAGCAGATACGCAGTATTTT.

The chain has TRBV4-2 and TRBJ2-7; 11 bases agree with TRBD1. V dropped 6 bases and J dropped 5; count of bases not matched to a gene: 0. The CDR3 is made up of 12 amino acids. CDR1 is LGHNA, CDR2 YNFKEQ, per germline. DNA for the CDR3: TGTGCCAGCAGGGGACAGGGGGACGAGCAGTACTTC. It translates to CASRGQGDEQYF.

The chain is built from TRBV12-5 and TRBJ2-3; 7 bases are a match to TRBD1. Germline CDR1 and CDR2: LGHNT and FRNRAP. The CDR3 runs 14 residues. J gave up 2 bases and V 4 bases, and 3 bases lay outside the gene matches. Written as DNA, the CDR3 is TGTGCTAGTGGTTGGACAGGACCCACAGATACGCAGTATTTT. It encodes CASGWTGPTDTQYF.

The V call is TRBV7-3, the J call TRBJ2-6; tentatively, D is TRBD1 or TRBD2 (5 bases each). The CDR3 loop spans 15 amino acids. CDR1 and CDR2 (germline): SGHTA, FQGTGA. Trimming cost V 2 bases and J 1 base, with 6 bases left between them. The CDR3, as DNA: TGTGCCAGCAGCTTAGGGGGTTCTGGGGCCAACGTCCTGACTTTC. Protein sequence: CASSLGGSGANVLTF.

This sequence joins TRBV4-3 and TRBJ1-2; 7 bases are shared with TRBD1. The germline V gene encodes CDR1 LGHNA and CDR2 YSLEER. Unmatched junction bases numbered 4, after V lost 1 base and J lost 2 bases. The CDR3 has 15 residues. CDR3 amino acids: CASSQAARGNYGYTF. CDR3 nucleotide sequence: TGCGCCAGCAGCCAAGCTGCCAGGGGGAACTATGGCTACACCTTC.

The V and J genes are TRBV6-1 and TRBJ1-4; 8 nucleotides align to TRBD1. From germline, CDR1 is MNHNS and CDR2 SASEGT. J was trimmed by 6 bases and V by 1 base; bases with no gene match: 7. The CDR3 consists of 16 residues. In DNA form, the CDR3 reads TGTGCCAGCAGTGAAGATTGGGGGGACAGGTATGAAAAACTGTTTTTT. This sequence encodes CASSEDWGDRYEKLFF.

This chain uses TRBV11-3 with TRBJ2-5; D gene ambiguous. The V gene's germline CDR1 is SGHNT and CDR2 YENEEA. V was trimmed by 2 bases and J by 0 bases, leaving 10 bases between them. The CDR3 runs to 15 residues. CDR3 nucleotides: TGTGCCAGCAGCTTACAACGGACGGACCAAGAGACCCAGTACTTC. Amino acid sequence: CASSLQRTDQETQYF.

Note on this clone: This same CDR3 is encoded by further DNA sequences in the sample. The chain uses TRBV6-6 and TRBJ1-1, with D perhaps matching TRBD1 (6 bases). Germline loops: CDR1 MNHNY, CDR2 SVGAGI (reference sequence). The CDR3 sequence is 12 residues long. Between the trimmed V and J ends, which lost 2 bases and 8 bases, there was a span of 9 bases. CDR3 region: CASSYGGTEAFF. CDR3 DNA: TGTGCCAGCAGTTACGGGGGGACAGAAGCTTTCTTT.

This clone came up a few times. This rearrangement joins TRBV11-3 to TRBJ2-7, with TRBD1 as a possible D gene (6 bases). The V gene's germline CDR1 is SGHNT and CDR2 YENEEA. With 5 bases removed from V and 0 bases from J, the gap between germline ends came to 11 bases. The CDR3 sequence is 14 residues long. The CDR3, as DNA: TGTGCCAGCAGCGCACGGACAGACTCCTACGAGCAGTACTTC. This sequence encodes CASSARTDSYEQYF.

This chain joins TRBV14 and TRBJ1-6, with 7 nucleotides matching TRBD1. This CDR3 contains 15 residues. The V gene end was trimmed by 5 bases and the J gene end by 7 bases; junction bases not matched to a gene: 8. Germline assignment: CDR1 SGHDN and CDR2 FVKESK. CDR3 in amino acids: CASSEVGTVNSPLHF. The CDR3 nucleotides are TGTGCCAGCAGCGAAGTCGGGACAGTAAATTCACCCCTCCACTTT.